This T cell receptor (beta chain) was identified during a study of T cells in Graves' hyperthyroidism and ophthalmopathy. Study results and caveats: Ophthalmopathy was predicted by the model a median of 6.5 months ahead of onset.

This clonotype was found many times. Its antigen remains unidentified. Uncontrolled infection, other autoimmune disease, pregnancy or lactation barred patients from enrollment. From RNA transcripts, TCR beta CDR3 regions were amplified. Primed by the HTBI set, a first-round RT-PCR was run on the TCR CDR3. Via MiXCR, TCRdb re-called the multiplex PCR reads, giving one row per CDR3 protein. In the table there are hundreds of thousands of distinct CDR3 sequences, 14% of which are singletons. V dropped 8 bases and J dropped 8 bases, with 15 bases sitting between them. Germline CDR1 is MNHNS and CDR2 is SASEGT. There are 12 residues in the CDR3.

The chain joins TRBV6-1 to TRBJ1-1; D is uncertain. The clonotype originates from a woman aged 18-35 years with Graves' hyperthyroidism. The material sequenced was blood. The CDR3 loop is CASGLGVAEAFF. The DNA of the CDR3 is TGTGCCAGCGGGCTGGGAGTAGCCGAAGCTTTCTTT.